This T cell receptor beta chain was obtained from a study of spatial heterogeneity in lung cancer. Turning to the study itself: Each time, sequencing found more beta-chain sequences than alpha-chain sequences. Within raw reads, each unique TCR and UMI combination appeared on average more than ten times. Study-level findings and limits: Follow-up blood showed ubiquitous expanded tumor TCRs less than blood at resection did.

The CDR3 length is 15 residues. Germline assignment: CDR1 SNHLY and CDR2 FYNNEI. V lost 7 bases and J 1 base, leaving 16 bases between the germline ends. The sample's time point: sample taken at primary tumor resection. Unsorted tumor, nontumor lung tissue or cryopreserved PBMC supplied the whole RNA. Each TCR cDNA molecule carried a unique molecular identifier. TCRdb fed the 5' RACE reads into MiXCR, producing one record per CDR3 protein. Seen here are about 380 distinct CDR3 sequences, around 26% observed once, and the top ten hold 20% to 25%. Concerning this clonotype itself: Its specificity is unknown. Because this beta chain is a stray read in a library intended to capture alpha chains, its abundance should not be given much weight.

Sequences were derived from PBMCs, sampled at surgery. The receptor was derived from a male donor with early-stage non-small cell lung cancer. V is TRBV2 and J is TRBJ2-5; the D is unclear. In nucleotides, the CDR3 is TGTGCCAGCAACTCGGTATCGGCAGGCCAAGAGACCCAGTACTTC. Its protein product is CASNSVSAGQETQYF. Combining the CDR3 with reference TRBV2 and TRBJ2-5 gives the whole variable domain EPEVTQTPSHQVTQMGQEVILRCVPISNHLYFYWYRQILGQKVEFLVSFYNNEISEKSEIFDDQFSVERPDGSNFTLKIRSTKLEDSAMYFCASNSVSAGQETQYFGPGTRLLVL.